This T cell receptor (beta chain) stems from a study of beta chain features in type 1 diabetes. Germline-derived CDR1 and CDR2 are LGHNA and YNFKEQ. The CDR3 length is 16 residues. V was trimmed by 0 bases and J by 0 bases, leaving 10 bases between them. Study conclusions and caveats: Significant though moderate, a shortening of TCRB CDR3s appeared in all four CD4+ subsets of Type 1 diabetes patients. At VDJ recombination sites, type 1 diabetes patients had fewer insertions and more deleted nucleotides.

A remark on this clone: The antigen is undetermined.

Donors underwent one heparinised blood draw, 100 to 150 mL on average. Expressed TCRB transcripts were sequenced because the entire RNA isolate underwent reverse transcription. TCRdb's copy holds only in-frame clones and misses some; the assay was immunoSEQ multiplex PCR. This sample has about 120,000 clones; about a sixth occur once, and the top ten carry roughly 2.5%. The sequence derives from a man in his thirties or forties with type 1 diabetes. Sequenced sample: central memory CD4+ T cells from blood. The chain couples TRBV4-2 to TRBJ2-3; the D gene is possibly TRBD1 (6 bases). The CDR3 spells CASSQDRQASTDTQYF. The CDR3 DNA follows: TGTGCCAGCAGCCAAGACAGACAGGCTAGCACAGATACGCAGTATTTT.